This is a list of T cell receptor beta chains from one sample in a study of T-cell memory formation after mild COVID-19. MiXCR, run by TCRdb on the 5' RACE reads, gives a single entry per CDR3 protein. This sample has more than 350,000 distinct CDR3 sequences, with more than 15% found just once. Sample: PBMCs or a T cell subset sorted from them (not recorded which). The receptor set was obtained from a man aged 18-30 years who had mild COVID-19 (a few samples of this study predate the infection). Cell type and time point are not known. CDR3s include the opening cysteine and the closing phenylalanine or tryptophan.

TRBV2	18	TRBJ1-5	CASTLVWQGPLVTQPQHF
TRBV10-3	14	TRBJ2-5	CAISDVGLQETQYF
TRBV7-6	16	TRBJ1-1	CASSLEPGQGNTEAFF
TRBV5-1	16	TRBJ2-3	CASSWQRTGAEDTQYF
TRBV10-3	16	TRBJ2-4	CAISVSGGAGGNIQYF
TRBV20-1	16	TRBJ2-2	CSARVPGLAATGELFF
TRBV4-1	19	TRBJ2-2	CASSQGGSRGGRHTGELFF
TRBV20-1	15	TRBJ2-1	CSARDGLSQGGEQFF
TRBV29-1	14	TRBJ1-1	CSVAIPGQGRGAFF
TRBV3-1	13	TRBJ1-2	CASRRTGGGGYTF
TRBV7-8	15	TRBJ2-2	CASRKQGASPGELFF
TRBV2	16	TRBJ2-4	CASSLPGQGSENIQYF